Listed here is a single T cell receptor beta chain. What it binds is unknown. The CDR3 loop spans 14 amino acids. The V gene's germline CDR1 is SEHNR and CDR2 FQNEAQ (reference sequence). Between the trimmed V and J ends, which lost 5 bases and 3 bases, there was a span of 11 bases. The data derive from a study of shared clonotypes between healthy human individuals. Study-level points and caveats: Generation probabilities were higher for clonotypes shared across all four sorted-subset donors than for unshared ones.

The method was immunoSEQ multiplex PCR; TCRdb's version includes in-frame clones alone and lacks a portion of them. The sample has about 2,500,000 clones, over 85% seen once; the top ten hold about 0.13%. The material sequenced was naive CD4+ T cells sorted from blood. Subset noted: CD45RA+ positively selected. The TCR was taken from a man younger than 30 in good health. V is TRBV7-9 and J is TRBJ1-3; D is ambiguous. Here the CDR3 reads CASSPKALGNTIYF. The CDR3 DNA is TGTGCCAGCAGCCCTAAGGCCCTTGGAAACACCATATATTTT.